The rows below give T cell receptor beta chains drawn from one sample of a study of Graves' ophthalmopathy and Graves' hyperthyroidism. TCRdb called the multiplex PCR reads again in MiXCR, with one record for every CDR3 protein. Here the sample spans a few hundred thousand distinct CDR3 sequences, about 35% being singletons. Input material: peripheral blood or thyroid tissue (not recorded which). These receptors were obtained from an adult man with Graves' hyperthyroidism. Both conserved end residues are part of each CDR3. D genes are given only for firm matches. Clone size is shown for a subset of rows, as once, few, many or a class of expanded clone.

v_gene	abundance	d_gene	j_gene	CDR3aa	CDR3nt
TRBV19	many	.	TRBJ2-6	CASNERVSGANVLTF	TGTGCCAGTAATGAAAGGGTGTCTGGGGCCAACGTCCTGACTTTC
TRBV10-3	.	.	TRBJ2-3	CAIRITDTQYF	TGTGCCATCAGAATCACAGATACGCAGTATTTT
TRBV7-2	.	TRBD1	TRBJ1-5	CASSRLGQSYEHF	TGTGCCAGCAGCCGGCTGGGACAGTCCTACGAGCATTTT
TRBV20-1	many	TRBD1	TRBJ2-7	CSARDPGQGGHEQYF	TGCAGTGCTAGAGATCCGGGACAGGGGGGCCACGAGCAGTACTTC
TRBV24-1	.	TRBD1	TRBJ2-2	CATSDAGTGSYTGELFF	TGTGCCACCAGTGATGCCGGGACAGGCTCCTACACCGGGGAGCTGTTTTTT
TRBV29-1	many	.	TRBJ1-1	CSGGEGTEAFF	TGCAGCGGGGGCGAGGGGACTGAAGCTTTCTTT
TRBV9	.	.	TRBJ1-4	CASRRRGGEANEKLFF	TGTGCCAGTCGACGGCGAGGGGGTGAGGCTAATGAAAAACTGTTTTTT
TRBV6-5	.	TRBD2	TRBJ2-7	CASSSSGLPSYEQYF	TGTGCCAGCAGTTCTAGCGGGCTTCCTTCCTACGAGCAGTACTTC
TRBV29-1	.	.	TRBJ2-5	CSLERWETQYF	TGCAGCTTGGAACGGTGGGAGACCCAGTACTTC
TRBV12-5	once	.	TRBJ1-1	CASGFARVWTEAFF	TGTGCTAGTGGTTTCGCCAGGGTGTGGACTGAAGCTTTCTTT
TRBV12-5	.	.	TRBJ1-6	CASGLVLRGMQYSPLHF	TGTGCTAGTGGTTTGGTACTTAGAGGGATGCAGTATTCACCCCTCCACTTT
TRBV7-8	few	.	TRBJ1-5	CASSEKIGRDNQPQHF	TGTGCCAGCAGTGAAAAAATAGGGAGGGATAATCAGCCCCAGCATTTT
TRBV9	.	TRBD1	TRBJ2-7	CASSVGGQGGEQYF	TGTGCCAGCAGCGTGGGGGGACAGGGAGGCGAGCAGTACTTC